This T cell receptor beta chain is from a study of T cell therapy after organ transplantation. Study information: T cells were expanded 2 to 3 weeks with 30 CMV class I/II epitopes.

To note about this clone: Its target is unknown.

Repertoires were generated with immunoSEQ multiplex PCR, while TCRdb's copy carries only in-frame clones and drops some. The sample contains 45,000 to 60,000 clones, around 93% of which appear only once. Material: CD8+ T cells from blood, obtained before autologous CMV-specific T cell therapy. The clonotype comes from a human patient who had received a solid organ transplant and had CMV disease.

This CDR3 is CASSHQDRGNYGYTF. For the CDR3, the DNA is TGCGCCAGCAGCCACCAGGACAGGGGGAACTATGGCTACACCTTC. The chain links TRBV4-1 to TRBJ1-2; 10 bases fit TRBD1. The CDR3 extends over 15 amino acids. Germline trimming cut 3 bases from V and 2 bases from J; bases unmatched to any gene: 3. Looked up from germline, CDR1 is MGHRA and CDR2 is YSYEKL.